One sample yielded the 13 T cell receptor beta chains listed below, sequenced in a study of cytomegalovirus exposure and HLA in healthy donors (dated by TCRdb to the late 2010s). Preparation of the library involved the immunoSEQ multiplex PCR assay. A mixture of 60 forward primers for TCR Vbeta segments and 13 reverse primers for TCR Jbeta segments was used in the multiplex PCR. Entries here come from immuneACCESS through TCRdb and include only in-frame sequences with V and J called. Some clones fail to appear in such tables; in the studies checked, an unresolved V gene covers under half of the shortfall, and the cause of the remainder is unknown. Recorded for this sample are a few hundred thousand clones; about 90% of them occurred a single time. The top ten constitute around 2.1% of the sample. The specimen was PBMCs. The receptors originated from a woman aged 18-29 years in good health and CMV-seronegative.

This chain links TRBV4-1 with TRBJ2-3, with 10 bases identical to TRBD2. This CDR3 has 16 residues. J lost 2 bases, V lost 0 bases, and 2 bases had no gene match. CDR1 is MGHRA, CDR2 YSYEKL, per germline. CDR3: CASSQDTSGNTDTQYF. CDR3 bases: TGCGCCAGCAGCCAAGACACTAGCGGGAACACAGATACGCAGTATTTT.

This rearrangement joins TRBV15 to TRBJ1-5, with D perhaps matching TRBD1 (6 bases). The CDR3 covers 17 residues. Germline-derived CDR1 and CDR2 are LNHNV and YYDKDF (reference sequence). The ends were cut back, 0 bases at V and 0 bases at J, with 12 bases in the middle. This CDR3 reads CATSRETKTGSNQPQHF. For the CDR3, the DNA is TGTGCCACCAGCAGAGAGACTAAGACAGGTAGCAATCAGCCCCAGCATTTT.

This clone has just one count. This chain connects TRBV6-5 to TRBJ1-3, with 7 bases lining up with TRBD1. The CDR3 has 16 residues. Germline CDR1 and CDR2: MNHEY and SVGAGI. Losses at the gene ends were 4 bases for V and 1 base for J; bases not matched to a gene: 7. CDR3 nucleotides: TGTGCCAGCAGTTCTCCGGGACAGAGATCTGGAAACACCATATATTTT. It codes for CASSSPGQRSGNTIYF.

The gene calls are TRBV29-1 and TRBJ1-1, with 8 bases fitting TRBD1. Unmatched junction bases numbered 11, after V lost 3 bases and J lost 5 bases. Looked up from germline, CDR1 is SQVTM and CDR2 is ANQGSEA. This CDR3 is 15 amino acids long. CDR3 sequence: CSVDSRTGWLTEAFF. The CDR3, as DNA: TGCAGCGTTGACTCTAGGACAGGGTGGTTGACTGAAGCTTTCTTT.

The CDR3 DNA reads TGTGCCAGCAGTGATAGTTTTAGCTATGGCTACACCTTC. Its translation: CASSDSFSYGYTF. This chain connects TRBV2 to TRBJ1-2; no reliable D call. The CDR3 extends over 13 amino acids. Germline V CDR1 and CDR2: SNHLY, FYNNEI. V was trimmed by 3 bases and J by 4 bases, leaving 9 bases between them.

The rearrangement links TRBV10-2 to TRBJ1-2; possible D gene TRBD1, 6 bases. Germline V gene lookup returns CDR1 WSHSY and CDR2 SAAADI. This CDR3 has 14 amino acids. V was clipped by 8 bases and J by 1 base, with 14 bases between them. The CDR3 protein is CASRPPQGNYGYTF. In nucleotides, the CDR3 is TGCGCCAGCCGACCGCCACAGGGTAACTATGGCTACACCTTC.

The chain recombines TRBV13 with TRBJ2-7; 9 nucleotides match TRBD1. V shed 5 bases and J 4 bases; nucleotides not matched to a gene: 0. Germline V lookup: CDR1 PRHDT, CDR2 FYEKMQ (reference sequence). The CDR3 has 12 residues. The CDR3: CASSGQGYEQYF. Here the CDR3 DNA reads TGTGCCAGCAGCGGACAGGGGTACGAGCAGTACTTC. Variable domain in full (rest from reference TRBV13 and TRBJ2-7): AAGVIQSPRHLIKEKRETATLKCYPIPRHDTVYWYQQGPGQDPQFLISFYEKMQSDKGSIPDRFSAQQFSDYHSELNMSSLELGDSALYFCASSGQGYEQYFGPGTRLTVT.

The J gene is TRBJ2-5, the V gene TRBV15; 7 bases are a match to TRBD1. Germline assignment: CDR1 LNHNV and CDR2 YYDKDF (reference sequence). This CDR3 comprises 16 residues. Trimming took 3 bases from V and 5 from J; bases not matched to a gene: 12. As DNA, the CDR3 is TGTGCCACCAGCAGCTACAGGGGCCTCTTTATGGAGACCCAGTACTTC. It specifies CATSSYRGLFMETQYF.

The gene calls are TRBV30 and TRBJ1-2; weak D call: TRBD1 (5 bases). V was clipped by 4 bases and J by 8 bases, with 17 bases between them. Germline V gene data show CDR1 as GTSNPN and CDR2 as SVGIG (reference sequence). CDR3 length: 13 amino acids. The DNA for the CDR3 is TGTGCCTGGAACGGGAGGGGTCAGGAGGGCTACACCTTC. It codes for CAWNGRGQEGYTF.

This clone came up once. The CDR3 DNA reads as TGTGCCAGCAGCTTAGAACGGGGTAGCTCTGGGGCCAACGTCCTGACTTTC. Translated, it gives CASSLERGSSGANVLTF. The chain couples TRBV7-6 to TRBJ2-6; D might be TRBD2 (5 bases). Germline V gene data show CDR1 as SGHVS and CDR2 as FNYEAQ. The CDR3 runs to 17 residues. V was shortened by 1 base and J by 0 bases, with 10 bases between the two germline ends.

The rearrangement uses TRBV6-5 and TRBJ2-1; 11 bases are a match to TRBD1. Germline V lookup: CDR1 MNHEY, CDR2 SVGAGI. V trimming: 2 bases; J trimming: 9 bases; junction bases outside the gene matches: 9. This CDR3 is built from 16 residues. The chain's CDR3 is CASSYPDGQGASEQFF. Here the CDR3 DNA reads TGTGCCAGCAGTTACCCCGACGGACAGGGGGCAAGTGAGCAGTTCTTC.

This clone was seen just once. This sequence joins TRBV29-1 and TRBJ1-2; TRBD1 matches at 7 bases. Looked up from germline, CDR1 is SQVTM and CDR2 is ANQGSEA. The CDR3 is made up of 16 amino acids. J was trimmed by 4 bases and V by 1 base; bases with no gene match: 12. For the CDR3, the DNA is TGCAGCGTTGAAGTCGTGGCAGGGGGATTTAGCTATGGCTACACCTTC. The encoded protein is CSVEVVAGGFSYGYTF.

The CDR3 here is CAGGSGETQYF. For the CDR3, the DNA is TGTGCCGGCGGGTCAGGCGAGACCCAGTACTTC. The gene calls are TRBV2 and TRBJ2-5, with D tentatively TRBD2 (5 bases). Germline V gene data show CDR1 as SNHLY and CDR2 as FYNNEI. V was clipped by 11 bases and J by 5 bases, with 12 bases between them. This CDR3 has 11 amino acids. The variable domain in full, completed from reference TRBV2 and TRBJ2-5, reads EPEVTQTPSHQVTQMGQEVILRCVPISNHLYFYWYRQILGQKVEFLVSFYNNEISEKSEIFDDQFSVERPDGSNFTLKIRSTKLEDSAMYFCAGGSGETQYFGPGTRLLVL.